This is a list of T cell receptor beta chains from one sample in a study of CD8+ T cells in alopecia areata. TCRdb's copy holds only in-frame clones and misses some; the assay was immunoSEQ multiplex PCR. Of 110,000 or so clones listed, about 54% are singletons. Sequences were derived from CD8+ T cells sorted from blood, sampled at week 4, from a patient treated with tofacitinib. These receptors were obtained from a human donor with alopecia areata. Both conserved end residues are part of each CDR3. The D gene is left open where the match is weak. For some rows the clone size is stated as once, few or many, or as a class when expanded; others skip it.

J gene	V gene	D gene	clone size	CDR3 DNA	CDR3 protein
TRBJ1-4	TRBV29-1	TRBD1	NA	TGCAGCGTTGAACTTTCAGGGGGTGAAAAACTGTTTTTT	CSVELSGGEKLFF
TRBJ1-2	TRBV30	NA	few	TGTGCCTGGACGACAGTCGGTCCCTATGGCTACACCTTC	CAWTTVGPYGYTF
TRBJ2-1	TRBV15	NA	few	TGTGCCACCAGCAGTTTAGGACAGAACAATGAGCAGTTCTTC	CATSSLGQNNEQFF
TRBJ1-5	TRBV7-9	NA	NA	TGTGCCAGCAGCTCACAGGGTCAGCCCCAGCATTTT	CASSSQGQPQHF
TRBJ2-5	TRBV19	NA	NA	TGTGCCAGTAGTATAGTCCCGGGGGAGACCCAGTACTTC	CASSIVPGETQYF
TRBJ2-3	TRBV10-3	NA	NA	TGTGCCATCAGTGACGGAACTAGCACAGATACGCAGTATTTT	CAISDGTSTDTQYF
TRBJ1-4	TRBV5-6	NA	NA	TGTGCCAGCAGCTTGGATGGACACGAAAAACTGTTTTTT	CASSLDGHEKLFF
TRBJ2-7	TRBV11-2	NA	NA	TGTGCCAGCAGCTTAGTAGGTGGAATCTACGAGCAGTACTTC	CASSLVGGIYEQYF
TRBJ2-2	TRBV5-4	NA	NA	TGTGCCAGCAGCTTGGAGGAGGGGGTCTACACCGGGGAGCTGTTTTTT	CASSLEEGVYTGELFF
TRBJ2-3	TRBV30	NA	NA	TGTGCCTGGAGTGTATTCCCTAGCACAGATACGCAGTATTTT	CAWSVFPSTDTQYF
TRBJ1-1	TRBV30	TRBD1	NA	TGTGCCTGGGGGACAGTCTCGAACACTGAAGCTTTCTTT	CAWGTVSNTEAFF
TRBJ2-3	TRBV30	NA	NA	TGTGCCTGGCGGGGAATTAGCACAGATACGCAGTATTTT	CAWRGISTDTQYF
TRBJ1-5	TRBV19	TRBD1	NA	TGTGCCAGCCAAGGGGGCGGCAATCAGCCCCAGCATTTT	CASQGGGNQPQHF
TRBJ2-2	TRBV7-9	NA	NA	TGTGCCAGCAGCCCTGTCCGGGGTGGGGAGAACACCGGGGAGCTGTTTTTT	CASSPVRGGENTGELFF
TRBJ2-3	TRBV7-9	TRBD2	NA	TGTGCCAGCAGCTTCGCGGGGGGAAAGTCGGATACGCAGTATTTT	CASSFAGGKSDTQYF
TRBJ1-1	TRBV30	NA	NA	TGTGCCTGGTCTGGCGGGATGAACACTGAAGCTTTCTTT	CAWSGGMNTEAFF
TRBJ1-2	TRBV5-1	NA	NA	TGCGCCAGCATAGATGGCTACACCTTC	CASIDGYTF
TRBJ2-7	TRBV29-1	NA	NA	TGCAGCGTTGAAGTTGTGGGGGATGACCGACACTACTACGAGCAGTACTTC	CSVEVVGDDRHYYEQYF
TRBJ1-2	TRBV7-9	NA	NA	TGTGCCAGCACCCTCCTTGACACTTGGGATGGCTACACCTTC	CASTLLDTWDGYTF
TRBJ2-1	TRBV30	TRBD2	NA	TGTGCCTGGAGTCGTGAATTAGCGGGGGCCTACAATGAGCAGTTCTTC	CAWSRELAGAYNEQFF
TRBJ1-5	TRBV30	TRBD1	NA	TGTGCCTGGAGTACAGGGGCCCAGCCCCAGCATTTT	CAWSTGAQPQHF
TRBJ1-2	TRBV29-1	NA	NA	TGCAGCGTTGAAGGACGTTACCTGGCGGTGGGTGGCTACACCTTC	CSVEGRYLAVGGYTF
TRBJ2-7	TRBV29-1	NA	NA	TGCAGCGTTGAAGGGACAGATGGGAGCTCCTACGAGCAGTACTTC	CSVEGTDGSSYEQYF
TRBJ1-2	TRBV29-1	TRBD1	NA	TGCAGCGTGGACAGGGGGAATTATGGCTACACCTTC	CSVDRGNYGYTF
TRBJ2-1	TRBV25-1	TRBD1	NA	TGTGCCAGCAGTGAATGGGAGGACAGGGTAGGGGGAGAGCAGTTCTTC	CASSEWEDRVGGEQFF
TRBJ2-3	TRBV7-6	NA	NA	TGTGCCACCTCTAACGACGGGGCCCAAGATACGCAGTATTTT	CATSNDGAQDTQYF
TRBJ1-2	TRBV12-2	NA	NA	TGTGCAAGTCGCGCGCGACAGGGAACTAACTATGGCTACACCTTC	CASRARQGTNYGYTF
TRBJ2-1	TRBV29-1	NA	NA	TGCAGCGTTGAAGATGGACGGGGGAATGAGCAGTTCTTC	CSVEDGRGNEQFF
TRBJ2-2	TRBV4-2	NA	NA	TGTGCCAGCAGCCAAGAAGGGACCCAGAACACCGGGGAGCTGTTTTTT	CASSQEGTQNTGELFF
TRBJ1-5	TRBV29-1	NA	NA	TGCAGCGTTCTTCTCGACCGGGCGGATCAGCCCCAGCATTTT	CSVLLDRADQPQHF
TRBJ1-2	TRBV30	TRBD1	NA	TGTGCCTGGAGTTATGAGACAGGGAGTTATGGCTACACCTTC	CAWSYETGSYGYTF
TRBJ1-1	TRBV29-1	NA	few	TGCACCTTTTCGGGTCTGAACACTGAAGCTTTCTTT	CTFSGLNTEAFF
TRBJ1-1	TRBV6-5	NA	NA	TGTGCCAGCACCCAAGGGGGAAACACTGAAGCTTTCTTT	CASTQGGNTEAFF
TRBJ2-1	TRBV11-1	NA	few	TGTGCCAGCAGCTTAGCGCGCGCAGGGTTCCGCAATGAGCAGTTCTTC	CASSLARAGFRNEQFF
TRBJ2-7	TRBV4-1	NA	NA	TGCGCCAGCAGCTCCCACCGGGAGTCCTACGAGCAGTACTTC	CASSSHRESYEQYF
TRBJ1-2	TRBV30	NA	few	TGTGCCTCGGTACAGGGTGGCTATGGCTACACCTTC	CASVQGGYGYTF
TRBJ2-7	TRBV7-9	NA	NA	TGTGCCAGCAGCGTCACCCCGGACTCCTACTACGAGCAGTACTTC	CASSVTPDSYYEQYF
TRBJ2-1	TRBV9	NA	NA	TGTGCCAGCAGCCCCGGAGGGGACAATGAGCAGTTCTTC	CASSPGGDNEQFF
TRBJ2-5	TRBV7-9	TRBD2	NA	TGTGCCAGCAGCTCGAATCGACTAGCGAATCGAGAGACCCAGTACTTC	CASSSNRLANRETQYF
TRBJ1-1	TRBV7-2	NA	NA	TGTGCCAGCAGCTTAGACGTAGGGGTGAGCACTGAAGCTTTCTTT	CASSLDVGVSTEAFF
TRBJ1-4	TRBV30	TRBD1	NA	TGTGCCTGGAGCCCGGGCGCAGGGGGAGAAAAACTGTTTTTT	CAWSPGAGGEKLFF
TRBJ1-1	TRBV7-9	NA	NA	TGTGCCAGCAGCCTCCCGGGGGGCACTGAAGCTTTCTTT	CASSLPGGTEAFF
TRBJ1-1	TRBV19	NA	NA	TGTGCCAGTAGTTTCAACGACAGGACGACACCTGAAGCTTTCTTT	CASSFNDRTTPEAFF
TRBJ1-6	TRBV27	NA	NA	TGTGCCAGCAGTTTCGGTAGAAGTTCACCCCTCCACTTT	CASSFGRSSPLHF
TRBJ2-7	TRBV29-1	NA	NA	TGCAGCGTTGAATGGTTGGCTGGGGATCCCTACGAGCAGTACTTC	CSVEWLAGDPYEQYF
TRBJ1-1	TRBV30	NA	NA	TGTGCCTGGAGCCAGGGCGGGGGCACTGAAGCTTTCTTT	CAWSQGGGTEAFF
TRBJ2-3	TRBV4-1	NA	NA	TGCGCCAGCCGCGGGATAAGCACAGATACGCAGTATTTT	CASRGISTDTQYF
TRBJ2-5	TRBV19	TRBD1	once	TGTGCCAGTAGTATCTCCTGGGACAGGGCTGAGACCCAGTACTTC	CASSISWDRAETQYF
TRBJ1-2	TRBV15	NA	NA	TGTGCCACCAGCAGAGATAGGGCAGACTTCTATGGCTACACCTTC	CATSRDRADFYGYTF
TRBJ2-1	TRBV11-2	NA	NA	TGTGCCAGCAGCTTAGTCGCGGGGTCAAACAATGAGCAGTTCTTC	CASSLVAGSNNEQFF
TRBJ2-1	TRBV19	NA	NA	TGTGCCAGTAGTGAGCAGGCCAATCACAATGAGCAGTTCTTC	CASSEQANHNEQFF
TRBJ1-2	TRBV11-3	NA	once	TGTGCCAACCCCGCAGGGCTGAGGGATGGCTACACCTTC	CANPAGLRDGYTF
TRBJ2-3	TRBV10-3	TRBD2	few	TGTGCCATCAGGAGACTAGCGGGGGATCTAGATACGCAGTATTTT	CAIRRLAGDLDTQYF
TRBJ1-1	TRBV5-6	NA	NA	TGTGCCAGCAGCATGTTGAACACTGAAGCTTTCTTT	CASSMLNTEAFF
TRBJ1-1	TRBV2	TRBD1	NA	TGTGCCAGCAGTGAAAAGACCAGGGGGACTGAAGCTTTCTTT	CASSEKTRGTEAFF
TRBJ2-7	TRBV30	TRBD1	NA	TGTGCCTGGGCATTAGACAGGGACTCCTACGAGCAGTACTTC	CAWALDRDSYEQYF
TRBJ2-1	TRBV7-9	NA	NA	TGTGCCAGCAGCGTATCCGGGACAACGAATGAGCAGTTCTTC	CASSVSGTTNEQFF
TRBJ2-5	TRBV11-2	NA	NA	TGTGCCAGCAGCTTAGGGGCAGGGGATAAGGAGACCCAGTACTTC	CASSLGAGDKETQYF
TRBJ2-7	TRBV11-2	TRBD1	few	TGTGCCAGCAGCCATGGGACAGGGGGCTACGAGCAGTACTTC	CASSHGTGGYEQYF